This T cell receptor beta chain was obtained from a study of CD8 T cells in Susac syndrome. Study results and limitations: There were some 16 Susac-specific public clones in total CD8+ repertoires and a few in CD8+ TEMRA repertoires. The authors acknowledged that their TCR sequencing and HLA analysis involved a relatively small number of individuals. The greatest CD8+ clonal expansion in Susac occurred in TEMRA cells and in active patients.

The CDR3 runs to 15 residues. V dropped 3 bases and J dropped 6 bases, with 17 bases sitting between them. The germline CDR1 and CDR2 sequences are SGDLS and YYNGEE. Details on this clonotype: Its target is not known.

An input of roughly 0.45 to 1 ug of RNA was subjected to reverse transcription using random hexamers. TCRdb called the immunoSEQ multiplex PCR reads again in MiXCR, with one record for every CDR3 protein. The data show some 200,000 distinct CDR3 sequences, approximately 95% seen once. What was sequenced was CD8+ T cells from PBMCs. The chain uses TRBV9 and TRBJ2-3, with D maybe TRBD2 (5 bases). This sequence originates from a human donor with Susac syndrome. Written as DNA, the CDR3 is TGTGCCAGCAGCGCTTCAGCGGAAAAGGCGGATACGCAGTATTTT. Translated: CASSASAEKADTQYF.